This T cell receptor (beta chain) was documented in a study of T cells in Graves' hyperthyroidism and ophthalmopathy. Study-level findings and limits: The authors' 13 V-J model separated ophthalmopathy from stable hyperthyroidism.

This clonotype was recorded many times. Its specificity is unknown. Template material for amplifying TCR beta CDR3 regions consisted of RNA transcripts. An initial round of RT-PCR targeting the TCR CDR3 relied on the HTBI primer set. TCRdb processed the multiplex PCR reads anew with MiXCR; each CDR3 protein has one entry. Of some 440,000 distinct CDR3 sequences listed, about a sixth are singletons. Graves' hyperthyroidism showing no ophthalmopathy progression within 18 months was considered stable. PBMCs were sourced from about 10 ml fresh peripheral blood. This CDR3 spans 14 amino acids. Germline V gene data show CDR1 as SGHRS and CDR2 as YFSETQ. Trimming took 4 bases from V and 4 from J; bases not matched to a gene: 3.

The sequenced material came from blood. The sequence derives from a woman between 18 and 29 years old with Graves' hyperthyroidism. This sequence joins TRBV5-1 and TRBJ2-3, with TRBD1 matching 10 bases. The CDR3: CASSADRGADTQYF. The CDR3 nucleotides read TGCGCCAGCAGCGCGGACAGGGGGGCAGATACGCAGTATTTT. Using reference TRBV5-1 and TRBJ2-3 for the parts outside the CDR3, the full variable domain is KAGVTQTPRYLIKTRGQQVTLSCSPISGHRSVSWYQQTPGQGLQFLFEYFSETQRNKGNFPGRFSGRQFSNSRSEMNVSTLELGDSALYLCASSADRGADTQYFGPGTRLTVL.